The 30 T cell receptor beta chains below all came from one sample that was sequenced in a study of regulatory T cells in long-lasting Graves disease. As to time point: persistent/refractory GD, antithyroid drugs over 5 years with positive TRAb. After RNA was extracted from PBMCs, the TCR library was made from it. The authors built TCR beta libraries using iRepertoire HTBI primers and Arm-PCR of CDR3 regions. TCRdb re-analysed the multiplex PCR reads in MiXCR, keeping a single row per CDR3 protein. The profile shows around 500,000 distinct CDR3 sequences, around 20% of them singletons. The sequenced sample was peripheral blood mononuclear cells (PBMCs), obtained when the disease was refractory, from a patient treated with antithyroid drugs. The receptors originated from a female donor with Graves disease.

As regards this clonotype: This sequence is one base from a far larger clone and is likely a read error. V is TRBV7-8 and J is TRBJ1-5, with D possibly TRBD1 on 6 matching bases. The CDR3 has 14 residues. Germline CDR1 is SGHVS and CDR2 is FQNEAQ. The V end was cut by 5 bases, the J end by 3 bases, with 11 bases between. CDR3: CASSLDSNNQPQHF. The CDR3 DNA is TGTGCCAGCAGCCTGGACAGCAACAATCAGCCCCAGCATTTT.

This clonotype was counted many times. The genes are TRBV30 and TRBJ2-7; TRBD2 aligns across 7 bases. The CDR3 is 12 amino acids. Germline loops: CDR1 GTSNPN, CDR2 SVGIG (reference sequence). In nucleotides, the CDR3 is TGTGCTTTGGGGGAGGGCCCCGGAGAGCAGTACTTC. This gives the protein CALGEGPGEQYF. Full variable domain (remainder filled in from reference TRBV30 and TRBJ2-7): SQTIHQWPATLVQPVGSPLSLECTVEGTSNPNLYWYRQAAGRGLQLLFYSVGIGQISSEVPQNLSASRPQDRQFILSSKKLLLSDSGFYLCALGEGPGEQYFGPGTRLTVT.

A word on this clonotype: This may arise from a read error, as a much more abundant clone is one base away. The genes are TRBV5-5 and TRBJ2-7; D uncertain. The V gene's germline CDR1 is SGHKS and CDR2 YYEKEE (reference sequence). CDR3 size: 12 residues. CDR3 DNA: TGTGCCAGCACCAACCCGCGCTACAAGCAGTACTTC. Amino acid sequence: CASTNPRYKQYF.

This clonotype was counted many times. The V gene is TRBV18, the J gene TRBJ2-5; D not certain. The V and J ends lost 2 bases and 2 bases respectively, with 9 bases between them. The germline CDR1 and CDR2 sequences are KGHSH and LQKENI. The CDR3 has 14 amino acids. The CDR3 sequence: CASSPAVLQETQYF. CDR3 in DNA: TGTGCCAGCTCACCAGCAGTACTACAAGAGACCCAGTACTTC. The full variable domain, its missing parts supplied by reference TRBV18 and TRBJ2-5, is NAGVMQNPRHLVRRRGQEARLRCSPMKGHSHVYWYRQLPEEGLKFMVYLQKENIIDESGMPKERFSAEFPKEGPSILRIQQVVRGDSAAYFCASSPAVLQETQYFGPGTRLLVL.

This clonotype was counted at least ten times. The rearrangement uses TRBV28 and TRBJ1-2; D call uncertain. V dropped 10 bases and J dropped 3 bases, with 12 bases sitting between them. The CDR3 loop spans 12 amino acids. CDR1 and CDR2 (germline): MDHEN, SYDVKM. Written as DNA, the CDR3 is TGTGCCACTACCGGACTATACTATGGCTACACCTTC. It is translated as CATTGLYYGYTF.

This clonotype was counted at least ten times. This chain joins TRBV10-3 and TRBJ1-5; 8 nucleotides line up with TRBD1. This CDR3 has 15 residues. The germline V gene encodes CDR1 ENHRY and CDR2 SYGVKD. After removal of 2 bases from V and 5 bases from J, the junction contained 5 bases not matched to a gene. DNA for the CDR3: TGTGCCATCAGTGAGGGACAGGGTCGGTATCAGCCCCAGCATTTT. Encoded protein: CAISEGQGRYQPQHF.

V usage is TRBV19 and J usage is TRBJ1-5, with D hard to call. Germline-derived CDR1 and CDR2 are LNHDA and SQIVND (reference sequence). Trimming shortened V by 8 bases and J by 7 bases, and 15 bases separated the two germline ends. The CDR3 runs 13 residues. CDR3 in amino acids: CASQHPLGQPQHF. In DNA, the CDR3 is TGTGCCAGTCAACACCCTTTGGGGCAGCCCCAGCATTTT.

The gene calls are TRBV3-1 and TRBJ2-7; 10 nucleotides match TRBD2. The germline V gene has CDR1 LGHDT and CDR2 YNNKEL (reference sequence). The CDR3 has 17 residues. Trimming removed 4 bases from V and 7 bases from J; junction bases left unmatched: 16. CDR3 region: CASSRELAGPLTTEQYF. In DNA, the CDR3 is TGTGCCAGCAGCCGAGAACTAGCGGGACCCTTAACTACGGAGCAGTACTTC.

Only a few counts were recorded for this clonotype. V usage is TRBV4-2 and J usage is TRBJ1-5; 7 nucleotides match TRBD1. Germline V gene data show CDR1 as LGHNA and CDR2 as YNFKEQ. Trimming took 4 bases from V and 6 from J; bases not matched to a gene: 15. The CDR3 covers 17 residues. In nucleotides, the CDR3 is TGTGCCAGCAGCCCCAGCGGAACAGGGGATAGGGGTCAGCCCCAGCATTTT. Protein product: CASSPSGTGDRGQPQHF.

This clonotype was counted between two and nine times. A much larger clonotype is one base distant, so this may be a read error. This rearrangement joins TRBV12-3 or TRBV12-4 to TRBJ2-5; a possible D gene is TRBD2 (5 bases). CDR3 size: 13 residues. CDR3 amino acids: CAGSLSGQETQYF. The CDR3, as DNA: TGTGCCGGCAGTTTATCGGGGCAAGAGACCCAGTACTTC.

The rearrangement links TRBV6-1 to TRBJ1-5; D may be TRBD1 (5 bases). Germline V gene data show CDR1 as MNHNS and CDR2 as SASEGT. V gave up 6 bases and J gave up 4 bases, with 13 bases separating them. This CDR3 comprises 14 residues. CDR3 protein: CASRQGASNQPQHF. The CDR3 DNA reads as TGTGCCAGCAGGCAGGGTGCGTCTAATCAGCCCCAGCATTTT.

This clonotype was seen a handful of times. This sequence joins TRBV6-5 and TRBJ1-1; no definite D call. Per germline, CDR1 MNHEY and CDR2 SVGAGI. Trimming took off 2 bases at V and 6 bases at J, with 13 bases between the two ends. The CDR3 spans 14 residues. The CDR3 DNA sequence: TGTGCCAGCAGTTACCCCGCCGGAAGGGCTGAAGCTTTCTTT. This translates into CASSYPAGRAEAFF.

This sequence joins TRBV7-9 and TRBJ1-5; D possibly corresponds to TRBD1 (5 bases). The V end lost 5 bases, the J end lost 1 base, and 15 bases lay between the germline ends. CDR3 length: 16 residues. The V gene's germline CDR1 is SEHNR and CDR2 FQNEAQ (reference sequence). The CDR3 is CASSRVGTGSNQPQHF. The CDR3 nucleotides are TGTGCCAGCAGCCGCGTAGGGACGGGGAGCAATCAGCCCCAGCATTTT. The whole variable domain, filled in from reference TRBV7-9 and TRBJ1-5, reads DTGVSQNPRHKITKRGQNVTFRCDPISEHNRLYWYRQTLGQGPEFLTYFQNEAQLEKSRLLSDRFSAERPKGSFSTLEIQRTEQGDSAMYLCASSRVGTGSNQPQHFGDGTRLSIL.

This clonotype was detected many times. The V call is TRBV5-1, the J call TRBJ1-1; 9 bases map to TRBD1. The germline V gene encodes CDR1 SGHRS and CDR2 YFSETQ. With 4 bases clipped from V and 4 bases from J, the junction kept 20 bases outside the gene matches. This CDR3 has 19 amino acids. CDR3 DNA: TGCGCCAGCAGCCTATGGACAGGGGCAGTTGGGATCGGGGTCACTGAAGCTTTCTTT. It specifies CASSLWTGAVGIGVTEAFF.

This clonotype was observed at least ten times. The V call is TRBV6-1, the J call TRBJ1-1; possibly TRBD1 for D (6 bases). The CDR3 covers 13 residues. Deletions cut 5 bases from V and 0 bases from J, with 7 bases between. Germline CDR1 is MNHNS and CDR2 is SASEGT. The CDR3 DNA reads TGTGCCAGCAGTCAGGGGTTGAACACTGAAGCTTTCTTT. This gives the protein CASSQGLNTEAFF.

The CDR3, as DNA: TGTGCCAGTAGAGATTGGGGGATCAATCAGCCCCAGCATTTT. Translating it yields CASRDWGINQPQHF. This chain uses TRBV19 with TRBJ1-5; D may be TRBD1 (5 bases). Germline loops: CDR1 LNHDA, CDR2 SQIVND (reference sequence). This CDR3 region has 14 residues. V shed 6 bases and J shed 3 bases, with 12 bases lying between them.

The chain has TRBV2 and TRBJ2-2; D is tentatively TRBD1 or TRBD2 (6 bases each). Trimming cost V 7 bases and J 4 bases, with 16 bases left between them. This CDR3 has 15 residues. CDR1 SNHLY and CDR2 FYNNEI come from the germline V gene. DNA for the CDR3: TGTGCCAGCATCCAGGGGCTTAGCGGCACCGGGGAGCTGTTTTTT. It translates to CASIQGLSGTGELFF.

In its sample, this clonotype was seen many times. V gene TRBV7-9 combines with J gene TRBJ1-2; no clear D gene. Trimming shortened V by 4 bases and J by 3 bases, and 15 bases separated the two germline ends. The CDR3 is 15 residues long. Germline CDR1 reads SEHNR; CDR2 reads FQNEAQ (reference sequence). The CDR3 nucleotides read TGTGCCAGCAGCTCCACCGGGCTAGCCCACTATGGCTACACCTTC. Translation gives CASSSTGLAHYGYTF.

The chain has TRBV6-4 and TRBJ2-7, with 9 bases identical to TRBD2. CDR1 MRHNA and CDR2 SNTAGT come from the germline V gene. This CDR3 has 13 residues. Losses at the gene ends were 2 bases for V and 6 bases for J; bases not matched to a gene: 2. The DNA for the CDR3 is TGTGCCAGCAGTGACAGACTAGCGGTCGAGCAGTACTTC. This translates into CASSDRLAVEQYF.

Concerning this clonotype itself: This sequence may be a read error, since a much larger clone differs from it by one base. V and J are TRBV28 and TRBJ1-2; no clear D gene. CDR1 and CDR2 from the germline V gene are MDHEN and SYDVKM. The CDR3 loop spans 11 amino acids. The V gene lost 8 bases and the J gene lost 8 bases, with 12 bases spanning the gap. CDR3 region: CASDTGFGYTF. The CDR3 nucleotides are TGTGCCAGCGACACTGGCTTCGGCTACACCTTC.

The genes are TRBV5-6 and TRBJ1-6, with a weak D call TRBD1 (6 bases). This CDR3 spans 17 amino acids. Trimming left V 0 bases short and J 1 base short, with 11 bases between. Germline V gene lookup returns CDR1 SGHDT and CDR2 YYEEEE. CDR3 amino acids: CASSLDGGSSYNSPLHF. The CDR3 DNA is TGTGCCAGCAGCTTGGACGGGGGCAGTTCCTATAATTCACCCCTCCACTTT.

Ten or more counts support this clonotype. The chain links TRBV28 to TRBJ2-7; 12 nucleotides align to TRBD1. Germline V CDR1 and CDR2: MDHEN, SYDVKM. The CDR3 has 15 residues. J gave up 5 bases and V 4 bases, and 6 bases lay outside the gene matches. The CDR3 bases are TGTGCCAGCAGTTCAGAGGGACAGGGGGCCCACGAGCAGTACTTC. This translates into CASSSEGQGAHEQYF.

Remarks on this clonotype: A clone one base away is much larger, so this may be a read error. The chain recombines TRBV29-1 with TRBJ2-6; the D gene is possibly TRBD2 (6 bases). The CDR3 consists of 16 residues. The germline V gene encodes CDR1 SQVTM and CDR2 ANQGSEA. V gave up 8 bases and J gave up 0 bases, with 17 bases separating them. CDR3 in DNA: TGCAGCATTGTAGCGGTACTGAGCTCTGGGGCCAACGTCCTGACTTTC. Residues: CSIVAVLSSGANVLTF.

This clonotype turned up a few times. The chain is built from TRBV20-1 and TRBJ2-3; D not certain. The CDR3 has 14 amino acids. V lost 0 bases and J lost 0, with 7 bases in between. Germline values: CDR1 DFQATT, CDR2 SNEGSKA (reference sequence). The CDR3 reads CSARDRASTDTQYF. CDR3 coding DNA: TGCAGTGCTAGAGATAGGGCTAGCACAGATACGCAGTATTTT.

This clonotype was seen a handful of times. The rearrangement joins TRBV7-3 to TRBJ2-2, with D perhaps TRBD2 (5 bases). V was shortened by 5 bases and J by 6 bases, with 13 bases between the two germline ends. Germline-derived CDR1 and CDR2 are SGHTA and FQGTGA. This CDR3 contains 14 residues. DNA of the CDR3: TGTGCCAGCAGCCCCACTAGTATGGCCGGGGAGCTGTTTTTT. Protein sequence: CASSPTSMAGELFF.

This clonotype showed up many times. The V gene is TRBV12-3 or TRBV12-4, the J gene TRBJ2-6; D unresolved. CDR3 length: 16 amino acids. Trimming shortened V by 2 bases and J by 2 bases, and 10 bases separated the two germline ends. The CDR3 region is CASSLMMAAGANVLTF. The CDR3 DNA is TGTGCCAGCAGTTTAATGATGGCCGCTGGGGCCAACGTCCTGACTTTC.

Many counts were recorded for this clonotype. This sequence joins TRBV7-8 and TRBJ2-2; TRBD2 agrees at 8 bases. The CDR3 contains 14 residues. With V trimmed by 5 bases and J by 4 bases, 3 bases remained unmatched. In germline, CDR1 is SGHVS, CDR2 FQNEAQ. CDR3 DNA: TGTGCCAGCAGCCTCGGGGGGGGCACCGGGGAGCTGTTTTTT. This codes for CASSLGGGTGELFF.

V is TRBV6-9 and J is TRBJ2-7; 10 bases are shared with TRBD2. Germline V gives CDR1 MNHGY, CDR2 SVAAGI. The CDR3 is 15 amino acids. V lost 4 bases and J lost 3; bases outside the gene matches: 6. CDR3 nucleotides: TGTGCCAGCAGTTCGACTAGCGGGTCTGTCTACGAGCAGTACTTC. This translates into CASSSTSGSVYEQYF.

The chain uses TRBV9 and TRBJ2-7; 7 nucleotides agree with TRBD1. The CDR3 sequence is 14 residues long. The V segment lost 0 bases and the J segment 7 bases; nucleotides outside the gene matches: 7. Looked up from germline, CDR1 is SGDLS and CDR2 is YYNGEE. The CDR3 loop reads CASSVGAGGREQYF. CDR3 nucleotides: TGTGCCAGCAGCGTAGGGGCAGGGGGTCGGGAGCAGTACTTC.

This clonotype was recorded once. CDR3 nucleotides: TGTGCCAGCACAACAGCTAACTATGGCTACACCTTC. It is translated as CASTTANYGYTF. The chain combines TRBV7-9 with TRBJ1-2; no clear D. Trimming removed 7 bases from V and 0 bases from J, with 6 bases in between. Germline CDR1 reads SEHNR; CDR2 reads FQNEAQ (reference sequence). The CDR3 is 12 amino acids.